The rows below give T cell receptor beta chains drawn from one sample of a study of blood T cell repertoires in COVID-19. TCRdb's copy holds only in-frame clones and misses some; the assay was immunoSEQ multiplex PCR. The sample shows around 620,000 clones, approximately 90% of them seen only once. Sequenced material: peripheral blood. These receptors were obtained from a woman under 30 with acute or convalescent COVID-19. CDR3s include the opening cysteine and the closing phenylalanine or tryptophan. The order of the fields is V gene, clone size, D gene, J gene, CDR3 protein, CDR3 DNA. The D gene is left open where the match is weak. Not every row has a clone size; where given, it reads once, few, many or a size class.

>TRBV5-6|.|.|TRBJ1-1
CASTTLPRGGTEAFF
TGTGCCAGCACCACGCTCCCCCGCGGTGGCACTGAAGCTTTCTTT
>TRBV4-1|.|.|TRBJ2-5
CASSLAGTQETQYF
TGCGCCAGCAGCCTGGCAGGAACCCAAGAGACCCAGTACTTC
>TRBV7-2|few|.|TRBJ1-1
CASSLTRGGAFF
TGTGCCAGCAGCCTCACCAGGGGTGGAGCTTTCTTT
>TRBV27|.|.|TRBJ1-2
CASSSTGVANYGYTF
TGTGCCAGCAGTTCGACAGGAGTAGCTAACTATGGCTACACCTTC
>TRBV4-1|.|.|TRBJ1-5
CASSHPPGAQPQHF
TGCGCCAGCAGCCACCCCCCAGGGGCCCAGCCCCAGCATTTT
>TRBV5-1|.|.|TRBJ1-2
CASSLRAGDGYTF
TGCGCCAGCAGCTTGCGCGCAGGGGATGGCTACACCTTC
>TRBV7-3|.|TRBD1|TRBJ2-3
CASSGGVIDTQYF
TGTGCCAGCTCAGGGGGCGTAATAGATACGCAGTATTTT
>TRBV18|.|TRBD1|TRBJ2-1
CASSSRQGDNEQFF
TGTGCCAGCTCTAGCCGACAGGGGGACAATGAGCAGTTCTTC
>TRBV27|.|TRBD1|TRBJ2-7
CASSVRGLGYEQYF
TGTGCCAGCAGCGTTAGGGGGCTCGGATACGAGCAGTACTTC
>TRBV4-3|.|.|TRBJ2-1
CASSQKGLGGRNEQFF
TGCGCCAGCAGCCAGAAGGGTCTGGGGGGGCGGAATGAGCAGTTCTTC
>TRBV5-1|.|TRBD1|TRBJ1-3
CASSLGQGVLSGNTIYF
TGCGCCAGCAGCTTAGGACAGGGCGTTCTGAGTGGAAACACCATATATTTT
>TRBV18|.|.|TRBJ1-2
CASSPTGQPYGYTF
TGTGCCAGCTCACCGACCGGACAGCCCTATGGCTACACCTTC
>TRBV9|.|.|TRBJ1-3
CASSVDSGNTIYF
TGTGCCAGCAGCGTAGACAGTGGAAACACCATATATTTT
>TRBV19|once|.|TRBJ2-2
CASSITGVPGELFF
TGTGCCAGTAGTATTACGGGGGTCCCCGGGGAGCTGTTTTTT
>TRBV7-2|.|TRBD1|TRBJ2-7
CASSLGHGAGGNEQYF
TGTGCCAGCAGCTTAGGCCACGGGGCAGGGGGAAATGAGCAGTACTTC
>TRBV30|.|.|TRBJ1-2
CAWSVALKTGYGYTF
TGTGCCTGGAGTGTAGCCCTAAAGACAGGTTATGGCTACACCTTC
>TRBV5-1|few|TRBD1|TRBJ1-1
CASSREGGLGGTEAFF
TGCGCCAGCAGCAGAGAAGGGGGCCTCGGGGGCACTGAAGCTTTCTTT
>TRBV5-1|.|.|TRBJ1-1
CASSLGGPSNTEAFF
TGCGCCAGCAGCTTGGGTGGGCCCTCGAACACTGAAGCTTTCTTT
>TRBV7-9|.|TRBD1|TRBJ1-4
CASSRDRDDEKLFF
TGTGCCAGCAGTCGGGACAGGGACGATGAAAAACTGTTTTTT
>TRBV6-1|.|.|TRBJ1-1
CASSDQPAGILTEAFF
TGTGCCAGCAGTGACCAACCGGCCGGGATTCTGACTGAAGCTTTCTTT
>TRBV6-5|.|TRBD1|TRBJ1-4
CASRGQTGEKLFF
TGTGCCAGCAGGGGACAGACCGGTGAAAAACTGTTTTTT
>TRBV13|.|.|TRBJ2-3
CASRSQQGTPTDTQYF
TGTGCCAGCAGGAGCCAACAGGGAACCCCCACAGATACGCAGTATTTT
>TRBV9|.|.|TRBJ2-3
CASSGGPGEVGSRDTQYF
TGTGCCAGCAGCGGAGGCCCTGGGGAGGTGGGGTCGAGAGATACGCAGTATTTT
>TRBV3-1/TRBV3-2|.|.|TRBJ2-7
CASSLGGVYSYEQYF
TGTGCCAGCAGCCTAGGGGGAGTGTACTCCTACGAGCAGTACTTC
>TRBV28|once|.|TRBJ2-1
CASYSSVEGFDEQFF
TGTGCCAGCTACTCATCCGTGGAGGGATTCGATGAGCAGTTCTTC
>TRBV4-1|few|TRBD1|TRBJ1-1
CASSQGQGRDAFF
TGCGCCAGCAGCCAGGGACAGGGCCGAGACGCTTTCTTT
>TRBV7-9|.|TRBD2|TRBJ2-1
CASSLVLAGGNEQFF
TGTGCCAGCAGCTTAGTCCTAGCGGGGGGGAATGAGCAGTTCTTC
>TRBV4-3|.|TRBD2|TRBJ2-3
CASSDTSGSTDTQYF
TGCGCCAGCAGCGACACTAGCGGGAGCACAGATACGCAGTATTTT
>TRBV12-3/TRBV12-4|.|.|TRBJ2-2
CASTFRPGELFF
TGTGCCAGTACGTTCAGGCCCGGGGAGCTGTTTTTT